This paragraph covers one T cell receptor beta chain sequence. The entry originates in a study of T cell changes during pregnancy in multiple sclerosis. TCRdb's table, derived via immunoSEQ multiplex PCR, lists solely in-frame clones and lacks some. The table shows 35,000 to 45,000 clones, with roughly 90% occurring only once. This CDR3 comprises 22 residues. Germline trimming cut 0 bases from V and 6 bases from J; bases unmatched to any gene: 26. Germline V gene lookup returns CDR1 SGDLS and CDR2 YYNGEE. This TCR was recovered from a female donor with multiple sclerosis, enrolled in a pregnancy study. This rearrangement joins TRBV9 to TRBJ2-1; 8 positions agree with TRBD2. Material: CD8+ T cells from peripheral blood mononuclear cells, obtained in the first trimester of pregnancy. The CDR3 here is CASSVDDWFSGAPLGGINEQFF. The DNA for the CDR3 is TGTGCCAGCAGCGTAGATGACTGGTTTAGCGGGGCTCCCCTCGGTGGAATCAATGAGCAGTTCTTC. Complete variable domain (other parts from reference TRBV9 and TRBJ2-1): DSGVTQTPKHLITATGQRVTLRCSPRSGDLSVYWYQQSLDQGLQFLIQYYNGEERAKGNILERFSAQQFPDLHSELNLSSLELGDSALYFCASSVDDWFSGAPLGGINEQFFGPGTRLTVL.